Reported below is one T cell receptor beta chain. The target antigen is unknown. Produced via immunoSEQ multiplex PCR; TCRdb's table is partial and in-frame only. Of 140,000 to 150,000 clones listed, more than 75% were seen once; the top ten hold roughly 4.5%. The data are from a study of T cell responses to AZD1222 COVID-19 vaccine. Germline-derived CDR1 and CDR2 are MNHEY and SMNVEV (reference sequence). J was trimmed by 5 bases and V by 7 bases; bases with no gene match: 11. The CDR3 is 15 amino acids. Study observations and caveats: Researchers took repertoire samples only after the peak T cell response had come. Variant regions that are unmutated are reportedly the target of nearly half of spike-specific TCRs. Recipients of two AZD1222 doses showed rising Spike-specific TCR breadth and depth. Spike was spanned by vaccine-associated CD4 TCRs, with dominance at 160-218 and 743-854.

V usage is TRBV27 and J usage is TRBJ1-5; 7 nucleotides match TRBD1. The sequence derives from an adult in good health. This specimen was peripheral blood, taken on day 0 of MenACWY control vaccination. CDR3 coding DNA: TGTGCCAGCATAGGTCAAGGGGGCGGGGATCAGCCCCAGCATTTT. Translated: CASIGQGGGDQPQHF.